Each of the 9 T cell receptor beta chains below was sequenced from the same sample in a study of T-cell memory formation after mild COVID-19. TCRdb fed the 5' RACE reads into MiXCR, producing one record per CDR3 protein. The data hold approximately 440,000 distinct CDR3 sequences, with around 20% observed a single time. Sequenced: PBMCs or a T cell subset sorted from them (not recorded which). Receptors were obtained from an adult woman who had mild COVID-19 (a few samples of this study predate the infection). Cell type and time point are not known.

This sequence joins TRBV7-2 and TRBJ2-3; 12 nucleotides agree with TRBD2. Per the germline V gene, CDR1 is SGHTA and CDR2 is FQGNSA. This CDR3 is 14 amino acids long. V gave up 5 bases and J gave up 6 bases; unmatched junction bases: 3. CDR3 coding DNA: TGTGCCAGCAGCCCGACTAGCGGGAGCGATACGCAGTATTTT. Translation: CASSPTSGSDTQYF.

This clonotype was detected only a few times. V is TRBV5-1 and J is TRBJ2-5; D gene uncertain. CDR3 length: 11 amino acids. Looked up from germline, CDR1 is SGHRS and CDR2 is YFSETQ. V lost 7 bases to trimming and J lost 2 bases, with 6 bases between them. The CDR3 protein is CASGRQETQYF. DNA of the CDR3: TGCGCCAGCGGAAGACAAGAGACCCAGTACTTC. Complete variable domain (other parts from reference TRBV5-1 and TRBJ2-5): KAGVTQTPRYLIKTRGQQVTLSCSPISGHRSVSWYQQTPGQGLQFLFEYFSETQRNKGNFPGRFSGRQFSNSRSEMNVSTLELGDSALYLCASGRQETQYFGPGTRLLVL.

Concerning this clonotype: Mismatch with germline at one junction end may stem from a read error. The chain carries TRBV20-1 and TRBJ1-2, with D possibly TRBD1 on 6 matching bases. The germline gives CDR1 DFQATT, CDR2 SNEGSKA (reference sequence). CDR3 size: 12 residues. CDR3 residues: CSAGQGKYDYTF. CDR3 nucleotide sequence: TGCAGTGCTGGGCAGGGGAAATATGACTACACCTTC.

The chain carries TRBV12-3 or TRBV12-4 and TRBJ1-2, with TRBD1 as a possible D gene (5 bases). Trimming shortened V by 5 bases and J by 2 bases, and 15 bases separated the two germline ends. This CDR3 contains 15 residues. DNA of the CDR3: TGTGCCAGCAGTCCCGGGACTTCCAGAAACTATGGCTACACCTTC. Encoded protein: CASSPGTSRNYGYTF.

This clonotype was observed a single time. The CDR3 region has the DNA TGTGCCAGCAGCTTACGGCGGGCGGGAGGGGACGATACGCAGTATTTT. This sequence encodes CASSLRRAGGDDTQYF. V gene TRBV7-2 combines with J gene TRBJ2-3; 9 nucleotides line up with TRBD2. Germline V gene lookup returns CDR1 SGHTA and CDR2 FQGNSA. There are 16 residues in the CDR3. After removal of 2 bases from V and 6 bases from J, the junction contained 9 bases not matched to a gene.

The V call is TRBV7-2, the J call TRBJ2-7; 8 bases agree with TRBD2. Germline lookup yields CDR1 SGHTA and CDR2 FQGNSA. This CDR3 is 18 amino acids long. The ends lost 1 base at V and 1 base at J; junction bases unmatched: 12. Here the CDR3 reads CASSLVFASGLLSYEQYF. The DNA for the CDR3 is TGTGCCAGCAGCTTAGTTTTTGCTAGCGGGCTCCTTTCCTACGAGCAGTACTTC.

The gene calls are TRBV2 and TRBJ1-1; the D gene is possibly TRBD1 (5 bases). Trimming pared 7 bases from V and 0 bases from J, leaving 9 bases between. Germline lookup yields CDR1 SNHLY and CDR2 FYNNEI. The CDR3 extends over 13 amino acids. CDR3 nucleotide sequence: TGTGCCAGCAATACAGGCCTGAACACTGAAGCTTTCTTT. This codes for CASNTGLNTEAFF.

The CDR3 DNA reads as TGTGCCAGCACCAGGACCTCTGGGGCCAACGTCCTGACTTTC. This encodes CASTRTSGANVLTF. The chain combines TRBV12-3 or TRBV12-4 with TRBJ2-6; no clear D gene. The CDR3 is made up of 14 amino acids. The V end was cut by 7 bases, the J end by 0 bases, with 7 bases between.

V is TRBV18 and J is TRBJ2-3; 9 nucleotides match TRBD2. This CDR3 is 16 amino acids long. Germline V gene data show CDR1 as KGHSH and CDR2 as LQKENI. V trimming: 4 bases; J trimming: 0 bases; junction bases outside the gene matches: 5. The CDR3 here is CASSLLAGFSTDTQYF. DNA of the CDR3: TGTGCCAGCTCACTCCTAGCGGGGTTTAGCACAGATACGCAGTATTTT.